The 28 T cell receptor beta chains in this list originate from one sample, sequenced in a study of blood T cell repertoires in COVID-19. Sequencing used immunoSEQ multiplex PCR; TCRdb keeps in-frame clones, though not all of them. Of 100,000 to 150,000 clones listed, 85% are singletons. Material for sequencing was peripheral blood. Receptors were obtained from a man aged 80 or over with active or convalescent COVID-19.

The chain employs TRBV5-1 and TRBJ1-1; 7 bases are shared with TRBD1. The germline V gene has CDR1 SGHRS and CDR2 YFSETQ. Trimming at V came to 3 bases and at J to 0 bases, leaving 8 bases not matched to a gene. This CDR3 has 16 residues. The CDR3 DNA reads TGCGCCAGCAGCTCGCAACTGACAGGGTTGAACACTGAAGCTTTCTTT. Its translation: CASSSQLTGLNTEAFF.

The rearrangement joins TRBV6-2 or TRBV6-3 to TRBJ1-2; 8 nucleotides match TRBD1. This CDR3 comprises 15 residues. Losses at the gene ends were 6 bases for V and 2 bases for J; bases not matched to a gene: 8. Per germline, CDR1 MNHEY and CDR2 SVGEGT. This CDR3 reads CASSLTTGVNYGYTF. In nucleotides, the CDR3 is TGTGCCAGCAGCTTAACGACAGGGGTAAACTATGGCTACACCTTC.

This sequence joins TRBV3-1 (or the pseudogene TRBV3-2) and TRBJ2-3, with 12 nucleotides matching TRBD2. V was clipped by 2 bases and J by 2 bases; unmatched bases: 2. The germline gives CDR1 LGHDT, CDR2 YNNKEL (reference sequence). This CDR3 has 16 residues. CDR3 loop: CASSQLAGGLTDTQYF. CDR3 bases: TGTGCCAGCAGCCAACTAGCGGGGGGGCTCACAGATACGCAGTATTTT.

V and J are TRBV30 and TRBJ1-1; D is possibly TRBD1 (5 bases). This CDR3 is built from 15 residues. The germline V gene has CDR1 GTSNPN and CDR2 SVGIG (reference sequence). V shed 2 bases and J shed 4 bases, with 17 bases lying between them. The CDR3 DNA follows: TGTGCCTGGAGTCCTCTGGGGGGAATACTCACTGAAGCTTTCTTT. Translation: CAWSPLGGILTEAFF.

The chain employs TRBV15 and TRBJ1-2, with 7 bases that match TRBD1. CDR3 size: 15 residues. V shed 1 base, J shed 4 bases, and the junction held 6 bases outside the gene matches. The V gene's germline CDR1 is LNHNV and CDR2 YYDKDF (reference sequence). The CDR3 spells CATSRGQGRVYGYTF. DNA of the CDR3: TGTGCCACCAGCAGAGGACAGGGTAGGGTCTATGGCTACACCTTC.

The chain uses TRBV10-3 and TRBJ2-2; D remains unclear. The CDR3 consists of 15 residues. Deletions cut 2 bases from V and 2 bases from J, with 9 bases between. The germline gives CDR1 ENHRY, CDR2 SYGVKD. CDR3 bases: TGTGCCATCAGTGAGCAGTCTGTCAACACCGGGGAGCTGTTTTTT. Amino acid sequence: CAISEQSVNTGELFF.

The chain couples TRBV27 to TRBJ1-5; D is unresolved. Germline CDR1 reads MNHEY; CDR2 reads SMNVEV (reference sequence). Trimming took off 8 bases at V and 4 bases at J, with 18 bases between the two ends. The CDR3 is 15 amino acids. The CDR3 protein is CASQEDGVSNQPQHF. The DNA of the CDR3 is TGTGCCAGCCAAGAGGACGGGGTTAGTAATCAGCCCCAGCATTTT.

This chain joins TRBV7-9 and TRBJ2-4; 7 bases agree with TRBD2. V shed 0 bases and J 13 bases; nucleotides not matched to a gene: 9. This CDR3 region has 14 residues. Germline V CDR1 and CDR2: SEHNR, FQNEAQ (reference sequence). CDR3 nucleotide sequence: TGTGCCAGCAGCTTAGCGGCTAGCGGTCTCTTCCAGTACTTC. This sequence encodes CASSLAASGLFQYF.

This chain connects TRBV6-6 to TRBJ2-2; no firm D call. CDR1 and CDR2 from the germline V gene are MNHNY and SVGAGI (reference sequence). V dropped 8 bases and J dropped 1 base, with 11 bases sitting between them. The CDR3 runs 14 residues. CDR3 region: CASEGRLNTGELFF. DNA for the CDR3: TGTGCCAGCGAAGGCCGACTGAACACCGGGGAGCTGTTTTTT.

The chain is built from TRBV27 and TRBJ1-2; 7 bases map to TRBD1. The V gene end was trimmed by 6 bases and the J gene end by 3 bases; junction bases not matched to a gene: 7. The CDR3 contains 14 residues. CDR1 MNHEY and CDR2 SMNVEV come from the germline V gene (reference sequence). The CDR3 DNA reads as TGTGCCAGCAGAAGACAGGGCGGGGACTATGGCTACACCTTC. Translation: CASRRQGGDYGYTF.

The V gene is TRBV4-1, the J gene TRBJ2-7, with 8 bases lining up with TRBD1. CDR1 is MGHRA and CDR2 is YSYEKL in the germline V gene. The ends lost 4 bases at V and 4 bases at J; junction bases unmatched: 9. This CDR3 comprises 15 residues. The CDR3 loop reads CASSPPTGVRYEQYF. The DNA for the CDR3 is TGCGCCAGCAGCCCCCCGACAGGGGTAAGATACGAGCAGTACTTC.

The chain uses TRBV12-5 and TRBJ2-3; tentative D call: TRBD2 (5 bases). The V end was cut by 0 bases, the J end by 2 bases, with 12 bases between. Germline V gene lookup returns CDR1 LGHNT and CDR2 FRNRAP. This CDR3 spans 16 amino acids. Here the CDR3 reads CASGLVLERYTDTQYF. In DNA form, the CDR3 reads TGTGCTAGTGGTTTGGTACTCGAGCGGTACACAGATACGCAGTATTTT.

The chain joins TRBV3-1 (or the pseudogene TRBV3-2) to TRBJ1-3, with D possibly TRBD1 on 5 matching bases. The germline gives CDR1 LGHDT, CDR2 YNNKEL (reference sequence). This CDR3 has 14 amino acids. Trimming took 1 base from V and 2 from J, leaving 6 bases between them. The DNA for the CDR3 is TGTGCCAGCAGCCAAGGGACACCTGGAAACACCATATATTTT. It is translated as CASSQGTPGNTIYF.

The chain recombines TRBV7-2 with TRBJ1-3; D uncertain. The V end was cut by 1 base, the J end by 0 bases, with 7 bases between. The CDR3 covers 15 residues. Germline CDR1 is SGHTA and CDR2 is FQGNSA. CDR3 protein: CASSLGAGSGNTIYF. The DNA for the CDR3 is TGTGCCAGCAGCTTAGGGGCAGGCTCTGGAAACACCATATATTTT.

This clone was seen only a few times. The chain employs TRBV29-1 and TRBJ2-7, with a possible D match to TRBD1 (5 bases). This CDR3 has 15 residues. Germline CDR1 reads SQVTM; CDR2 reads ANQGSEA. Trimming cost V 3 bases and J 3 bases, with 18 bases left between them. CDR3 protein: CSVENPQGSYYEQYF. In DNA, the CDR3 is TGCAGCGTTGAGAACCCTCAGGGTTCCTACTACGAGCAGTACTTC.

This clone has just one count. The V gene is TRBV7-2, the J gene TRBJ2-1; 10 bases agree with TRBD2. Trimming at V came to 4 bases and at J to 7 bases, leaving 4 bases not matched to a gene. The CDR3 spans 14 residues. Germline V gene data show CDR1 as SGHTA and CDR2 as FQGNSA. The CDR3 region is CASSSQRGGNEQFF. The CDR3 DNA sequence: TGTGCCAGCAGCTCTCAGCGGGGGGGAAATGAGCAGTTCTTC. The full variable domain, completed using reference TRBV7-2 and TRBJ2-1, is GAGVSQSPSNKVTEKGKDVELRCDPISGHTALYWYRQSLGQGLEFLIYFQGNSAPDKSGLPSDRFSAERTGGSVSTLTIQRTQQEDSAVYLCASSSQRGGNEQFFGPGTRLTVL.

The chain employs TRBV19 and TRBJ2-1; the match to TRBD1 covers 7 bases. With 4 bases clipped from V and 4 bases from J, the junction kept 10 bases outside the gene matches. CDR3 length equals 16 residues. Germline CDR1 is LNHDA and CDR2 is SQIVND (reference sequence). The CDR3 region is CASSTETGRVYNEQFF. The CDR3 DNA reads TGTGCCAGTAGTACCGAGACAGGGCGGGTTTACAATGAGCAGTTCTTC.

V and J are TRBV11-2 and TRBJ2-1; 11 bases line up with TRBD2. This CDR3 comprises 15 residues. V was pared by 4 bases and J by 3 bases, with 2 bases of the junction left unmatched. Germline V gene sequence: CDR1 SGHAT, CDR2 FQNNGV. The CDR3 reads CASSSGTSGYNEQFF. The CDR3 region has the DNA TGTGCCAGCAGCTCCGGGACTAGCGGCTACAATGAGCAGTTCTTC.

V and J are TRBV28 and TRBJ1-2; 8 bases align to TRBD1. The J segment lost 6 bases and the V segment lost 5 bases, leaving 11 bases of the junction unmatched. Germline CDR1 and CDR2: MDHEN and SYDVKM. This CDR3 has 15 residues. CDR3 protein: CASSPGQGGVHGYTF. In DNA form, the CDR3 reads TGTGCCAGCAGTCCCGGACAGGGTGGAGTTCATGGCTACACCTTC.

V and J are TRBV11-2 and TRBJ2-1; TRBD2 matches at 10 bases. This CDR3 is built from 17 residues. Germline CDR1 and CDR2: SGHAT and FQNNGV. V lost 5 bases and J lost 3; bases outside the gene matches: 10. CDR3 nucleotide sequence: TGTGCCAGCAGCATCCAGGGGTGGACTAGCGGCTACAATGAGCAGTTCTTC. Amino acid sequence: CASSIQGWTSGYNEQFF.

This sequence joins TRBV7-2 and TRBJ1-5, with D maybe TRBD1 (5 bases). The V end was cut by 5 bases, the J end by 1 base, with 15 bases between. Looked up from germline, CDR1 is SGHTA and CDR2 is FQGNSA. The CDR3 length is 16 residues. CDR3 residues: CASSRGGLRSNQPQHF. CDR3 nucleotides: TGTGCCAGCAGCCGGGGGGGGTTAAGAAGCAATCAGCCCCAGCATTTT.

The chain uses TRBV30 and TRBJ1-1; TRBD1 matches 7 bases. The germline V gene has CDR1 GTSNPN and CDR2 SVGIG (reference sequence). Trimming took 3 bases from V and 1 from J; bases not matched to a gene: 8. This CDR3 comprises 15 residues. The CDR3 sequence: CAWRPHAGGNTEAFF. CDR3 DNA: TGTGCCTGGAGACCCCACGCAGGGGGGAACACTGAAGCTTTCTTT.

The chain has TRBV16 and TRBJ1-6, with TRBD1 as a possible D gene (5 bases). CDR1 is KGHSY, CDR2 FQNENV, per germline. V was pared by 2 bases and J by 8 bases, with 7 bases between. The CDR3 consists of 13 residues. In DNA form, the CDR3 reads TGTGCCAGCAGCCAACGGGGGGATTCACCCCTCCACTTT. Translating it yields CASSQRGDSPLHF.

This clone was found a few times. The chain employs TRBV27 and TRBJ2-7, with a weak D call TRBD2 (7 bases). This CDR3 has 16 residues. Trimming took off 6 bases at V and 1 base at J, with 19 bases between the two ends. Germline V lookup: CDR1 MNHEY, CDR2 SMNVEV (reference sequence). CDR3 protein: CASRQGGALGSYEQYF. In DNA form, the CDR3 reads TGTGCCAGCAGGCAAGGGGGGGCCCTAGGGTCCTACGAGCAGTACTTC.

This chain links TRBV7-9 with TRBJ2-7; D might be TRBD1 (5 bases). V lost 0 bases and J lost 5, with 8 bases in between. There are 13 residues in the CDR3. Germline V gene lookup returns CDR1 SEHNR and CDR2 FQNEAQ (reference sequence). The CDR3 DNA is TGTGCCAGCAGCTTAGCCAGGGTCCACGAGCAGTACTTC. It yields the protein CASSLARVHEQYF.

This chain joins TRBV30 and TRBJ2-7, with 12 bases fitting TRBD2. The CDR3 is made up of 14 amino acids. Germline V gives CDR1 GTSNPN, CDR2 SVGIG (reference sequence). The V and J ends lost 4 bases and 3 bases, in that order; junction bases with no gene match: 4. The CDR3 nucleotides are TGTGCCTGGACCCCGACTAGCGGGGGCTACGAGCAGTACTTC. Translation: CAWTPTSGGYEQYF.

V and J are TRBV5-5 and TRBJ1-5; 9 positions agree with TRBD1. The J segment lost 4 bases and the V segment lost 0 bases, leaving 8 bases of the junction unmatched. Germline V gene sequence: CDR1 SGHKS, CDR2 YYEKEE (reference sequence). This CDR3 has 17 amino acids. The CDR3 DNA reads TGTGCCAGCAGCTTGGTAAGGGCAGGACAGGGGAATCAGCCCCAGCATTTT. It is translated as CASSLVRAGQGNQPQHF. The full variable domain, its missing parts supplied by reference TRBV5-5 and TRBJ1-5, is DAGVTQSPTHLIKTRGQQVTLRCSPISGHKSVSWYQQVLGQGPQFIFQYYEKEERGRGNFPDRFSARQFPNYSSELNVNALLLGDSALYLCASSLVRAGQGNQPQHFGDGTRLSIL.

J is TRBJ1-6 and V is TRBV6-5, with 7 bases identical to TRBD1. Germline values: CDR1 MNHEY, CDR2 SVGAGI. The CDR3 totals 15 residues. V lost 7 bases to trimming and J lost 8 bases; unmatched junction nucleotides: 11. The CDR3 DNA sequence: TGTGCCAGCAAGGCCGGACAGGAACCGGATTCACCCCTCCACTTT. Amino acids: CASKAGQEPDSPLHF.